The 6 T cell receptor beta chains below were found in one sample sequenced in a study of blood T cell repertoires in COVID-19. Only in-frame clones appear in the TCRdb table, and some are missing; sequencing was by immunoSEQ multiplex PCR. The top ten hold approximately 7% of the sample, which has about 180,000 clones, about 80% seen once. Sequencing was performed on peripheral blood. The receptors derive from a man aged 70-80 years with active or convalescent COVID-19.

This rearrangement joins TRBV5-1 to TRBJ1-3, with D perhaps TRBD1 (5 bases). Germline values: CDR1 SGHRS, CDR2 YFSETQ. V lost 1 base and J lost 0, with 11 bases in between. This CDR3 comprises 16 residues. CDR3 nucleotides: TGCGCCAGCAGCTTGCAGGGACTAAGCTCTGGAAACACCATATATTTT. Residues: CASSLQGLSSGNTIYF.

This clone was observed once. The chain recombines TRBV5-1 with TRBJ1-1; TRBD1 matches at 8 bases. Trimming removed 3 bases from V and 4 bases from J; junction bases left unmatched: 5. Germline CDR1 is SGHRS and CDR2 is YFSETQ. The CDR3 has 14 amino acids. CDR3 sequence reads: CASSSTGGLTEAFF. The CDR3 coding sequence is TGCGCCAGCAGCTCCACAGGGGGTCTCACTGAAGCTTTCTTT.

The CDR3 DNA follows: TGTGCCAGCAGGGAGCAGGGACTAGAGGGGACTGAAGCTTTCTTT. This gives the protein CASREQGLEGTEAFF. The chain couples TRBV7-8 to TRBJ1-1, with D tentatively TRBD1 (5 bases). Trimming removed 6 bases at V and 5 bases at J, with 19 bases between. This CDR3 comprises 15 residues. CDR1 and CDR2 from the germline V gene are SGHVS and FQNEAQ. The whole variable domain, filled in from reference TRBV7-8 and TRBJ1-1, reads GAGVSQSPRYKVAKRGQDVALRCDPISGHVSLFWYQQALGQGPEFLTYFQNEAQLDKSGLPSDRFFAERPEGSVSTLKIQRTQQEDSAVYLCASREQGLEGTEAFFGQGTRLTVV.

This clone turned up a few times. J is TRBJ1-4 and V is TRBV3-1 (or the pseudogene TRBV3-2), with D uncertain. The V end was cut by 0 bases, the J end by 1 base, with 18 bases between. The CDR3 is 19 residues long. Germline CDR1 LGHDT, CDR2 YNNKEL (reference sequence). CDR3: CASSQDLIGGPVTNEKLFF. The CDR3 coding sequence is TGTGCCAGCAGCCAAGATTTGATAGGAGGCCCCGTAACTAATGAAAAACTGTTTTTT.

The chain employs TRBV5-1 and TRBJ2-1; possibly TRBD2 for D (5 bases). This CDR3 has 15 amino acids. V was trimmed by 0 bases and J by 7 bases, leaving 14 bases between them. Germline assignment: CDR1 SGHRS and CDR2 YFSETQ. CDR3 residues: CASSLASFSGNEQFF. The CDR3 DNA sequence: TGCGCCAGCAGCTTGGCGTCGTTTTCGGGGAATGAGCAGTTCTTC.

This clone was observed a few times. The chain joins TRBV7-9 to TRBJ1-1, with D hard to call. Germline CDR1 reads SEHNR; CDR2 reads FQNEAQ (reference sequence). V lost 5 bases and J 4 bases, leaving 11 bases between the germline ends. The CDR3 length is 13 residues. The CDR3 region is CASSLSAGTEAFF. The DNA for the CDR3 is TGTGCCAGCAGCCTCTCCGCAGGCACTGAAGCTTTCTTT.